This T cell receptor (beta chain) was observed in a study of T-cell memory formation after mild COVID-19. At least ten counts were recorded for this clonotype. Its cognate antigen is unknown. The germline V gene encodes CDR1 MGHRA and CDR2 YSYEKL. This CDR3 contains 13 residues. V was shortened by 2 bases and J by 8 bases, with 10 bases between the two germline ends. Study-level findings and limits: Clones that shrank (day 15 to 85) were balanced CD4/CD8, whereas later expanders leaned CD4+. CD4+ contracting clones lay mainly in CM and EM, CD8+ ones in EMRA. Prior to infection, memory already included some responding clones, suggesting cross-reactive memory joined.

MiXCR, run by TCRdb on the 5' RACE reads, gives a single entry per CDR3 protein. The sample lists about 180,000 distinct CDR3 sequences, 16% occurring once. Sequencing was performed on PBMCs or a T cell subset sorted from them (not recorded which). The clonotype originates from an adult woman who had mild COVID-19 (a few samples of this study predate the infection). Cell type and time point are not known. V usage is TRBV4-1 and J usage is TRBJ2-1; D gene uncertain. The CDR3 here is CASSQSFQDEQFF. CDR3 nucleotides: TGCGCCAGCAGCCAATCCTTCCAAGATGAGCAGTTCTTC.